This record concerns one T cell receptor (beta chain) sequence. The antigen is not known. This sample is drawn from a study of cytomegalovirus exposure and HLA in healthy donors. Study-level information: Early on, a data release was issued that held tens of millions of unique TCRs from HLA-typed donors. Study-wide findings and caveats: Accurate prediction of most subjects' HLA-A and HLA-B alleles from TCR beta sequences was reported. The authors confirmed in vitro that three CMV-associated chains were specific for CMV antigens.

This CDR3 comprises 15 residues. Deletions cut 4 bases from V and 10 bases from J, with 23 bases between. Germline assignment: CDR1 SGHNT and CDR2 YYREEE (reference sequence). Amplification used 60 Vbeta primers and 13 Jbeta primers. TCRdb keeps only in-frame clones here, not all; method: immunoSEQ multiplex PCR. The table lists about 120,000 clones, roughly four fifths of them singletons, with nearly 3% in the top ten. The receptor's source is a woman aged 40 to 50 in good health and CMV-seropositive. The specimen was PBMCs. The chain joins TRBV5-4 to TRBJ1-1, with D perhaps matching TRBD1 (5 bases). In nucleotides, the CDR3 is TGTGCCAGCAGCCCGGTGGGGGGGACCGCGAGAGGAGCTTTCTTT. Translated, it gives CASSPVGGTARGAFF.